These 28 T cell receptor beta chains came from one sample sequenced in a study of spatial heterogeneity in lung cancer. MiXCR was run by TCRdb on the 5' RACE reads, yielding one entry per CDR3 protein. The sample lists about 92,000 distinct CDR3 sequences, less than 15% occurring once. As for time point: sample taken at primary tumor resection. The specimen was PBMCs, collected at surgery. The receptors here all came from a male donor with early-stage non-small cell lung cancer.

This clonotype was seen repeatedly, ten times or more. This chain uses TRBV7-8 with TRBJ2-2; D perhaps matches TRBD1 (5 bases). V lost 4 bases, J lost 13 bases, and 19 bases lay in between. Germline CDR1 SGHVS, CDR2 FQNEAQ. The CDR3 sequence is 14 residues long. CDR3 sequence (DNA): TGTGCCAGCAGCTCCACCCAAGGGGCCTGGGTGCTGTTTTTT. Its translation: CASSSTQGAWVLFF. Full variable domain (remainder filled in from reference TRBV7-8 and TRBJ2-2): GAGVSQSPRYKVAKRGQDVALRCDPISGHVSLFWYQQALGQGPEFLTYFQNEAQLDKSGLPSDRFFAERPEGSVSTLKIQRTQQEDSAVYLCASSSTQGAWVLFFGEGSRLTVL.

This clonotype was recorded at least ten times. The chain links TRBV6-2 or TRBV6-3 to TRBJ2-2; D unclear. Trimming stripped 6 bases from V and 1 base from J, with 9 bases between. Per the germline V gene, CDR1 is MNHEY and CDR2 is SVGEGT. The CDR3 length is 14 residues. This CDR3 is CASSRTRNTGELFF. The CDR3, as DNA: TGTGCCAGCAGCCGGACCCGGAACACCGGGGAGCTGTTTTTT.

This clonotype has at least ten counts. CDR3 DNA sequence: TGTGCCAGCAGGGCGGACCTCTACAATGAGCAGTTCTTC. The encoded protein is CASRADLYNEQFF. The rearrangement uses TRBV7-2 and TRBJ2-1; no clear D gene. Germline V gene lookup returns CDR1 SGHTA and CDR2 FQGNSA. The length of the CDR3 is 13 residues. Between the trimmed V and J ends, which lost 6 bases and 3 bases, there was a span of 9 bases.

The sample holds many counts of this clonotype. The chain uses TRBV29-1 and TRBJ2-4; D unclear. The CDR3 contains 13 residues. The germline gives CDR1 SQVTM, CDR2 ANQGSEA. The CDR3 reads CAGGRSDKNIQYF. Here the CDR3 DNA reads TGCGCCGGCGGACGATCCGACAAAAACATTCAGTACTTC.

This clonotype was seen a handful of times. The gene calls are TRBV4-2 and TRBJ2-7, with 12 bases identical to TRBD2. The V and J ends lost 4 bases and 4 bases, in that order; junction bases with no gene match: 5. Germline V gives CDR1 LGHNA, CDR2 YNFKEQ. This CDR3 is 15 amino acids long. This chain's CDR3 is CASSPRTSGTYEQYF. In nucleotides, the CDR3 is TGTGCCAGCAGCCCTAGGACTAGCGGGACGTACGAGCAGTACTTC.

The gene calls are TRBV20-1 and TRBJ2-7, with TRBD1 identical over 7 bases. This CDR3 comprises 17 residues. CDR1 DFQATT and CDR2 SNEGSKA come from the germline V gene (reference sequence). V lost 0 bases, J lost 2 bases, and 13 bases stayed unmatched. As DNA, the CDR3 is TGCAGTGCTAGAGACAGTGGAGCGACAGGGACCCCCTACGAGCAGTACTTC. Translation gives CSARDSGATGTPYEQYF.

V gene TRBV7-6 combines with J gene TRBJ2-5; D may correspond to TRBD1 or TRBD2 (6 bases each). Per the germline V gene, CDR1 is SGHVS and CDR2 is FNYEAQ. V was pared by 11 bases and J by 5 bases, with 18 bases between. The CDR3 consists of 13 residues. The CDR3 loop is CASKGGGSETQYF. For the CDR3, the DNA is TGTGCCTCGAAGGGGGGCGGATCGGAGACCCAGTACTTC.

The sample holds many counts of this clonotype. The chain has TRBV28 and TRBJ1-3; 9 bases map to TRBD1. V was clipped by 0 bases and J by 4 bases; unmatched bases: 4. Germline V gene sequence: CDR1 MDHEN, CDR2 SYDVKM. The CDR3 has 16 amino acids. CDR3 coding DNA: TGTGCCAGCAGTTTATGGGACAGGGGTTCCGGAAACACCATATATTTT. Amino acids: CASSLWDRGSGNTIYF. Combining the CDR3 with reference TRBV28 and TRBJ1-3 gives the whole variable domain DVKVTQSSRYLVKRTGEKVFLECVQDMDHENMFWYRQDPGLGLRLIYFSYDVKMKEKGDIPEGYSVSREKKERFSLILESASTNQTSMYLCASSLWDRGSGNTIYFGEGSWLTVV.

The J gene is TRBJ2-3, the V gene TRBV6-1, with D perhaps matching TRBD1 (6 bases). V was trimmed by 8 bases and J by 4 bases, leaving 7 bases between them. Germline CDR1 MNHNS, CDR2 SASEGT. This CDR3 region has 11 residues. CDR3: CASYRADTQYF. The CDR3 coding sequence is TGTGCCAGCTACAGGGCAGATACGCAGTATTTT.

This clonotype was observed many times. The chain is built from TRBV29-1 and TRBJ2-1, with D perhaps TRBD2 (7 bases). Per germline, CDR1 SQVTM and CDR2 ANQGSEA. V gave up 7 bases and J gave up 2 bases, with 18 bases separating them. This CDR3 spans 15 amino acids. The CDR3 nucleotides read TGCAGCGCGTCCGAGGTGGGGGGGCCCTACAATGAGCAGTTCTTC. Protein sequence: CSASEVGGPYNEQFF.

This clonotype was seen repeatedly, ten times or more. The chain joins TRBV6-5 to TRBJ2-7, with 9 bases that match TRBD2. This CDR3 region has 15 residues. The ends lost 0 bases at V and 5 bases at J; junction bases unmatched: 5. Looked up from germline, CDR1 is MNHEY and CDR2 is SVGAGI. CDR3 sequence: CASSYSRLAVDEQYF. In DNA, the CDR3 is TGTGCCAGCAGTTACTCGAGACTAGCGGTCGACGAGCAGTACTTC.

This clonotype was recorded a few times. The genes are TRBV7-9 and TRBJ2-3; D call uncertain. This CDR3 has 14 residues. Between the trimmed V and J ends, which lost 1 base and 3 bases, there was a span of 8 bases. From germline, CDR1 is SEHNR and CDR2 FQNEAQ (reference sequence). The CDR3 spells CASSLDEWTDTQYF. Here the CDR3 DNA reads TGTGCCAGCAGCTTAGACGAGTGGACAGATACGCAGTATTTT.

J is TRBJ2-2 and V is TRBV7-2; 9 bases are shared with TRBD1. There are 14 residues in the CDR3. With 6 bases clipped from V and 7 bases from J, the junction kept 6 bases outside the gene matches. Germline CDR1 is SGHTA and CDR2 is FQGNSA. The CDR3 DNA reads as TGTGCCAGCAGTTCAGACAGGGGGAACGGGGAGCTGTTTTTT. It encodes CASSSDRGNGELFF.

In this sample, this clonotype turned up a few times. The V gene is TRBV6-2 or TRBV6-3, the J gene TRBJ2-6; D is unresolved. Germline-derived CDR1 and CDR2 are MNHEY and SVGEGT. The CDR3 is 17 amino acids. Trimming took off 7 bases at V and 0 bases at J, with 16 bases between the two ends. The CDR3 spells CASTDPGPSSGANVLTF. In DNA form, the CDR3 reads TGTGCCAGCACCGACCCGGGCCCTAGCTCTGGGGCCAACGTCCTGACTTTC.

This clonotype occurred many times. V and J are TRBV7-2 and TRBJ1-6; D remains unclear. The V end was cut by 5 bases, the J end by 10 bases, with 15 bases between. CDR1 SGHTA and CDR2 FQGNSA come from the germline V gene. The CDR3 spans 14 residues. CDR3 amino acids: CASSLPRRGSPLHF. In DNA, the CDR3 is TGTGCCAGCAGCCTCCCCAGGCGTGGCTCACCCCTCCACTTT.

As regards this clonotype: Given the absence of the conserved phenylalanine or tryptophan at the CDR3 end, a read error is likely. The V and J genes are TRBV20-1 and TRBJ1-5, with D tentatively TRBD1 (5 bases). V was clipped by 1 base and J by 3 bases, with 7 bases between them. This CDR3 has 13 residues. Germline lookup yields CDR1 DFQATT and CDR2 SNEGSKA (reference sequence). The CDR3 sequence is CSARGDYNQPQHL. CDR3 DNA: TGCAGTGCTAGAGGGGACTACAATCAGCCCCAGCATCTT.

The V gene is TRBV7-8, the J gene TRBJ2-7, with TRBD2 identical over 11 bases. Germline V gives CDR1 SGHVS, CDR2 FQNEAQ. Germline trimming cut 5 bases from V and 3 bases from J; bases unmatched to any gene: 6. The CDR3 spans 15 residues. The DNA of the CDR3 is TGTGCCAGCAGCGCCACTAGCGGGAGTCACTACGAGCAGTACTTC. Its protein product is CASSATSGSHYEQYF.

J is TRBJ2-7 and V is TRBV7-2, with 8 bases lining up with TRBD1. Germline V gene lookup returns CDR1 SGHTA and CDR2 FQGNSA. Germline trimming cut 2 bases from V and 3 bases from J; bases unmatched to any gene: 6. The CDR3 has 15 amino acids. Here the CDR3 reads CASSLRQGPNYEQYF. The DNA of the CDR3 is TGTGCCAGCAGCTTAAGACAGGGGCCAAACTACGAGCAGTACTTC.

The rearrangement uses TRBV25-1 and TRBJ2-5, with 9 bases identical to TRBD2. The CDR3 has 15 residues. The germline CDR1 and CDR2 sequences are MGHDK and SYGVNS. V lost 1 base to trimming and J lost 5 bases; unmatched junction nucleotides: 5. The CDR3 DNA reads as TGTGCCAGCAGTGAATCCCTAGCGGGGAAGGAGACCCAGTACTTC. This encodes CASSESLAGKETQYF.

This chain links TRBV28 with TRBJ2-7; 9 bases are a match to TRBD2. The germline V gene encodes CDR1 MDHEN and CDR2 SYDVKM. CDR3 length: 16 residues. V shed 3 bases, J shed 3 bases, and the junction held 9 bases outside the gene matches. The CDR3: CASSFPLAGGDYEQYF. CDR3 coding DNA: TGTGCCAGCAGTTTCCCGCTCGCGGGAGGGGACTACGAGCAGTACTTC.

Only a few counts were recorded for this clonotype. The V gene is TRBV5-5, the J gene TRBJ2-1; 8 positions agree with TRBD1. From germline, CDR1 is SGHKS and CDR2 YYEKEE (reference sequence). V trimming: 7 bases; J trimming: 5 bases; junction bases outside the gene matches: 5. This CDR3 region has 13 residues. The CDR3 reads CASHDRGNNEQFF. DNA of the CDR3: TGTGCCAGCCACGACAGGGGAAACAATGAGCAGTTCTTC.

This clonotype showed up just a few times. V is TRBV5-1 and J is TRBJ2-7, with D possibly being TRBD2 (5 bases). Per germline, CDR1 SGHRS and CDR2 YFSETQ. This CDR3 spans 15 amino acids. With 2 bases removed from V and 0 bases from J, the gap between germline ends came to 12 bases. The CDR3, as DNA: TGCGCCAGCAGCTTAGGGCTAGCACTCTCCTACGAGCAGTACTTC. Protein sequence: CASSLGLALSYEQYF.

The chain couples TRBV6-2 or TRBV6-3 to TRBJ2-3; TRBD2 agrees at 10 bases. V trimming: 2 bases; J trimming: 5 bases; junction bases outside the gene matches: 4. Germline-derived CDR1 and CDR2 are MNHEY and SVGEGT. The CDR3 runs to 15 residues. The CDR3 protein is CASSYGSGRGDTQYF. DNA of the CDR3: TGTGCCAGCAGTTACGGCAGCGGGAGGGGAGATACGCAGTATTTT.

This clonotype showed up many times. The V call is TRBV5-1, the J call TRBJ2-7; perhaps D is TRBD1 or TRBD2 (5 bases each). Germline-derived CDR1 and CDR2 are SGHRS and YFSETQ. The CDR3 totals 15 residues. V was trimmed by 2 bases and J by 3 bases, leaving 15 bases between them. In DNA form, the CDR3 reads TGCGCCAGCAGCTTTCAACAGGTCGGGGACTACGAGCAGTACTTC. It specifies CASSFQQVGDYEQYF.

The rearrangement uses TRBV2 and TRBJ1-6, with TRBD1 matching over 7 bases. CDR3 size: 14 residues. Unmatched junction bases numbered 2, after V lost 1 base and J lost 8 bases. Germline CDR1 SNHLY, CDR2 FYNNEI. In nucleotides, the CDR3 is TGTGCCAGCAGTGAAGGACAGGGAGATTCACCCCTCCACTTT. Protein: CASSEGQGDSPLHF.

This clonotype was observed a handful of times. The chain joins TRBV7-9 to TRBJ2-7; TRBD1 might be the D (5 bases). This CDR3 has 17 amino acids. Trimming removed 5 bases from V and 2 bases from J, with 22 bases in between. Germline V gene sequence: CDR1 SEHNR, CDR2 FQNEAQ (reference sequence). The CDR3 DNA is TGTGCCAGCAGCCCGGAGACAGTCCCACGTGTAGCCTACGAGCAGTACTTC. Translated: CASSPETVPRVAYEQYF.

CDR3 region: CASSLSVGGNEQFF. As DNA, the CDR3 is TGTGCCAGCAGTTTATCGGTAGGGGGAAACGAGCAGTTCTTC. The chain carries TRBV27 and TRBJ2-1; tentative D call: TRBD1 (6 bases). The V end lost 0 bases, the J end lost 10 bases, and 13 bases lay between the germline ends. The CDR3 runs 14 residues. The V gene's germline CDR1 is MNHEY and CDR2 SMNVEV (reference sequence).

This clonotype was seen only a few times. J is TRBJ1-1 and V is TRBV6-2 or TRBV6-3; perhaps TRBD1 as D (5 bases). Germline V gives CDR1 MNHEY, CDR2 SVGEGT. The CDR3 length is 16 residues. The V and J ends lost 6 bases and 3 bases respectively, with 20 bases between them. DNA for the CDR3: TGTGCCAGCAGGGCCAACTCCGGGACGGACTACACTGAAGCTTTCTTT. This gives the protein CASRANSGTDYTEAFF.